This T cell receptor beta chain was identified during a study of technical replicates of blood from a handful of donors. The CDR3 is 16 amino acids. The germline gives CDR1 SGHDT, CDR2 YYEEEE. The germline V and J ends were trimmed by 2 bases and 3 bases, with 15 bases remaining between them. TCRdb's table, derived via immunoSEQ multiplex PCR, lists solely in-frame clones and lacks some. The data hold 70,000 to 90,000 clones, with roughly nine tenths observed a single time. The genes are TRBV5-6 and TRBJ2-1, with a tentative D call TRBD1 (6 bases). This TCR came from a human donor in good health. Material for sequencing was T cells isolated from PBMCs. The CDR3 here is CASSFEQGYGYNEQFF. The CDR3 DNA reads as TGTGCCAGCAGCTTCGAACAGGGTTACGGCTACAATGAGCAGTTCTTC.